This TCR beta chain was sequenced during a study of blood T cell repertoires in COVID-19. In the study's own analysis: Counts of nucleated cells, estimated from reference gene primer amplification, were obtained. Assay: immunoSEQ multiplex PCR; the TCRdb copy retains only in-frame clones and omits some. Clone size and the V and J calls come from that table; the DNA yielded D and trimming. The table records around 150,000 clones, about 90% of them present only once. Trimming left V 5 bases short and J 2 bases short, with 6 bases between. CDR1 and CDR2 (germline): LNHDA, SQIVND (reference sequence). The CDR3 contains 12 residues.

This clonotype was obtained from a man aged 60-69 years with acute or convalescent COVID-19. V and J are TRBV19 and TRBJ1-2, with D uncertain. The material sequenced was peripheral blood. In nucleotides, the CDR3 is TGTGCCAGTAGTGCGAGGAACTATGGCTACACCTTC. Translated: CASSARNYGYTF.